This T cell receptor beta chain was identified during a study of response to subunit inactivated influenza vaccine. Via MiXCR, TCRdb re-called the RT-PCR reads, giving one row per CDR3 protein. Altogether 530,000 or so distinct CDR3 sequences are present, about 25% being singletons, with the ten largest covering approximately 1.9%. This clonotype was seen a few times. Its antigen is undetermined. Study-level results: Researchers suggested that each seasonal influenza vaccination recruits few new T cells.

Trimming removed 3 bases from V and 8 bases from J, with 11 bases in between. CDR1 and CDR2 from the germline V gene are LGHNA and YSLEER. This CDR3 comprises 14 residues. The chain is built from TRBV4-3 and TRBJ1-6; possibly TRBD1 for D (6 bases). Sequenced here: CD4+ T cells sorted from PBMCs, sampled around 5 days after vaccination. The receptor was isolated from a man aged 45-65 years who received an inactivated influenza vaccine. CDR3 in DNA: TGCGCCAGCAGCCACTTAAACAGGGATTCACCCCTCCACTTT. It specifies CASSHLNRDSPLHF.